These T cell receptor beta chains were read from a single sample in a study of cytomegalovirus exposure and HLA in healthy donors. Generated by immunoSEQ multiplex PCR, the TCRdb table keeps only in-frame clones and is missing some. The sample contains more than 95,000 clones, 83% of which appear only once. The sample was PBMCs. These TCRs come from a woman in her thirties or forties in good health and CMV-seropositive. CDR3s include the opening cysteine and the closing phenylalanine or tryptophan. D genes are given only for firm matches. Only part of the rows carry a size: once, few, many, or a class if the clone is expanded.

V gene: TRBV7-9; D gene: .; J gene: TRBJ2-1; clone size: .; CDR3 protein: CASSFGSGSYNEQFF; CDR3 DNA: TGTGCCAGCAGCTTTGGCAGCGGATCCTACAATGAGCAGTTCTTC
V gene: TRBV6-5; D gene: TRBD1; J gene: TRBJ2-7; clone size: .; CDR3 protein: CARRDRNTYEQYF; CDR3 DNA: TGTGCTAGGCGGGACAGGAATACCTACGAGCAGTACTTC
V gene: TRBV9; D gene: .; J gene: TRBJ1-1; clone size: .; CDR3 protein: CASSVGSPRMNTEAFF; CDR3 DNA: TGTGCCAGCAGCGTAGGCTCCCCCAGGATGAACACTGAAGCTTTCTTT
V gene: TRBV7-9; D gene: .; J gene: TRBJ2-7; clone size: .; CDR3 protein: CASSSTARYEQYF; CDR3 DNA: TGTGCCAGCAGCTCCACTGCGAGGTACGAGCAGTACTTC
V gene: TRBV6-1; D gene: TRBD1; J gene: TRBJ1-4; clone size: once; CDR3 protein: CASSEGTGGEKLFF; CDR3 DNA: TGTGCCAGCAGTGAAGGGACAGGGGGCGAAAAACTGTTTTTT
V gene: TRBV5-5; D gene: .; J gene: TRBJ1-1; clone size: .; CDR3 protein: CASSNWSFDTEAFF; CDR3 DNA: TGTGCCAGCAGCAATTGGAGCTTCGACACTGAAGCTTTCTTT
V gene: TRBV7-2; D gene: TRBD2; J gene: TRBJ2-7; clone size: .; CDR3 protein: CASSPPLGLAGGGEQYF; CDR3 DNA: TGTGCCAGCAGCCCCCCGCTGGGGCTAGCGGGAGGAGGCGAGCAGTACTTC
V gene: TRBV27; D gene: TRBD1; J gene: TRBJ2-7; clone size: .; CDR3 protein: CASGEWDRFYEQYF; CDR3 DNA: TGTGCCAGCGGGGAGTGGGACAGGTTCTACGAGCAGTACTTC
V gene: TRBV29-1; D gene: TRBD2; J gene: TRBJ2-3; clone size: .; CDR3 protein: CSVEKTSGRTDTQYF; CDR3 DNA: TGCAGCGTTGAAAAGACTAGCGGGAGAACAGATACGCAGTATTTT
V gene: TRBV10-2; D gene: TRBD2; J gene: TRBJ2-5; clone size: .; CDR3 protein: CASSSTSGQETQYF; CDR3 DNA: TGCGCCAGCAGTTCAACTAGCGGCCAAGAGACCCAGTACTTC
V gene: TRBV29-1; D gene: .; J gene: TRBJ2-1; clone size: .; CDR3 protein: CSVKHNNEQFF; CDR3 DNA: TGCAGCGTTAAACATAACAATGAGCAGTTCTTC
V gene: TRBV19; D gene: TRBD2; J gene: TRBJ2-7; clone size: .; CDR3 protein: CAAGLAEYEQYF; CDR3 DNA: TGTGCCGCAGGGCTAGCGGAATACGAGCAGTACTTC
V gene: TRBV4-1; D gene: .; J gene: TRBJ1-2; clone size: .; CDR3 protein: CASSQVGGYDYGYTF; CDR3 DNA: TGCGCCAGCAGCCAAGTCGGGGGGTATGACTATGGCTACACCTTC
V gene: TRBV30; D gene: TRBD1; J gene: TRBJ1-5; clone size: .; CDR3 protein: CAWSRGTGGQPQHF; CDR3 DNA: TGTGCCTGGAGTCGGGGGACAGGTGGTCAGCCCCAGCATTTT
V gene: TRBV27; D gene: .; J gene: TRBJ2-5; clone size: .; CDR3 protein: CASSPNRQYQETQYF; CDR3 DNA: TGTGCCAGCAGTCCCAACCGACAGTACCAAGAGACCCAGTACTTC
V gene: TRBV28; D gene: .; J gene: TRBJ1-2; clone size: .; CDR3 protein: CASMTRSNYGYTF; CDR3 DNA: TGTGCCAGCATGACAAGAAGTAACTATGGCTACACCTTC
V gene: TRBV7-2; D gene: TRBD2; J gene: TRBJ2-1; clone size: .; CDR3 protein: CASSSPWTSGYSYNEQFF; CDR3 DNA: TGTGCCAGCAGCTCCCCCTGGACTAGCGGGTACTCCTACAATGAGCAGTTCTTC
V gene: TRBV14; D gene: TRBD2; J gene: TRBJ2-2; clone size: .; CDR3 protein: CASSLRLAGGTGELFF; CDR3 DNA: TGTGCCAGCAGCCTCCGACTAGCGGGAGGTACCGGGGAGCTGTTTTTT
V gene: TRBV2; D gene: .; J gene: TRBJ2-3; clone size: .; CDR3 protein: CASRRAEVTDTQYF; CDR3 DNA: TGTGCCAGCAGGAGGGCCGAAGTCACAGATACGCAGTATTTT
V gene: TRBV4-3; D gene: .; J gene: TRBJ2-6; clone size: .; CDR3 protein: CASSQERAGANVLTF; CDR3 DNA: TGCGCCAGCAGCCAAGAGAGGGCCGGGGCCAACGTCCTGACTTTC
V gene: TRBV5-1; D gene: .; J gene: TRBJ2-5; clone size: .; CDR3 protein: CASSLQGETQYF; CDR3 DNA: TGCGCCAGCAGCTTGCAGGGAGAGACCCAGTACTTC